The rows below give T cell receptor beta chains drawn from one sample of a study of control samples from healthy donors and cancer patients. Repertoires were generated with immunoSEQ multiplex PCR, while TCRdb's copy carries only in-frame clones and drops some. This table has some 79,000 clones, under 95% appearing once. Sequences were obtained from PBMCs. All receptors come from a middle-aged woman with lung cancer. CDR3s include the opening cysteine and the closing phenylalanine or tryptophan. A D gene is named only where the DNA matches it firmly. For some rows the clone size is stated as once, few or many, or as a class when expanded; others skip it.

J gene: TRBJ1-1; V gene: TRBV6-5; clone size: NA; D gene: NA; CDR3 length: 14; CDR3 DNA: TGTGCCAGCAGTTGGTGGGGGGACAACACTGAAGCTTTCTTT; CDR3 protein: CASSWWGDNTEAFF
J gene: TRBJ1-6; V gene: TRBV4-1; clone size: NA; D gene: TRBD1; CDR3 length: 16; CDR3 DNA: TGCGCCAGCAGCCAAGCGGGGACAGCGATTTTTTCACCCCTCCACTTT; CDR3 protein: CASSQAGTAIFSPLHF
J gene: TRBJ1-1; V gene: TRBV4-1; clone size: NA; D gene: NA; CDR3 length: 12; CDR3 DNA: TGCGCCAGCAGCCAGGGGAACACTGAAGCTTTCTTT; CDR3 protein: CASSQGNTEAFF
J gene: TRBJ2-7; V gene: TRBV6-5; clone size: NA; D gene: NA; CDR3 length: 13; CDR3 DNA: TGTGCCAGCAGTTTGGTCCAGTCTCACGAGCAGTACTTC; CDR3 protein: CASSLVQSHEQYF
J gene: TRBJ2-7; V gene: TRBV27; clone size: NA; D gene: NA; CDR3 length: 14; CDR3 DNA: TGTGCCAGCAGTTGGAGGAGTGGAGTCTACGAGCAGTACTTC; CDR3 protein: CASSWRSGVYEQYF
J gene: TRBJ2-5; V gene: TRBV2; clone size: NA; D gene: TRBD2; CDR3 length: 18; CDR3 DNA: TGTGCCAGCAGTGAAGCGCTCTGGGGCGGGGGGGCTCAAGAGACCCAGTACTTC; CDR3 protein: CASSEALWGGGAQETQYF
J gene: TRBJ1-1; V gene: TRBV15; clone size: NA; D gene: TRBD1; CDR3 length: 15; CDR3 DNA: TGTGCCACCAGCAGAGATAAGGACAGGGCGTCCGAAGCTTTCTTT; CDR3 protein: CATSRDKDRASEAFF
J gene: TRBJ2-1; V gene: TRBV9; clone size: NA; D gene: TRBD2; CDR3 length: 15; CDR3 DNA: TGTGCCAGCAGCGCCGGTGGCGGGGGGCAGTATGAGCAGTTCTTC; CDR3 protein: CASSAGGGGQYEQFF
J gene: TRBJ2-2; V gene: TRBV5-1; clone size: once; D gene: NA; CDR3 length: 15; CDR3 DNA: TGCGCCAGCAGCTTGGTGGCGGGGGCCACCGGGGAGCTGTTTTTT; CDR3 protein: CASSLVAGATGELFF
J gene: TRBJ2-3; V gene: TRBV7-2; clone size: NA; D gene: TRBD2; CDR3 length: 15; CDR3 DNA: TGTGCCAGCAGCCTTAGCGGGTGGCGCACAGATACGCAGTATTTT; CDR3 protein: CASSLSGWRTDTQYF
J gene: TRBJ2-7; V gene: TRBV12-3/TRBV12-4; clone size: NA; D gene: NA; CDR3 length: 12; CDR3 DNA: TGTGCCAGCAGCCCTGGCCCCTCAGAGCAGTACTTC; CDR3 protein: CASSPGPSEQYF
J gene: TRBJ2-3; V gene: TRBV5-1; clone size: once; D gene: TRBD2; CDR3 length: 15; CDR3 DNA: TGCGCCAGCACGCGGGGGGGCCAGGTGTCAGATACGCAGTATTTT; CDR3 protein: CASTRGGQVSDTQYF
J gene: TRBJ2-1; V gene: TRBV5-4; clone size: once; D gene: TRBD2; CDR3 length: 15; CDR3 DNA: TGTGCCAGCAGCTTGCCTAGCGGGGGCTACAATGAGCAGTTCTTC; CDR3 protein: CASSLPSGGYNEQFF
J gene: TRBJ1-1; V gene: TRBV19; clone size: NA; D gene: NA; CDR3 length: 11; CDR3 DNA: TGTGCCAGTAGTATTGCGTCCAAAGCTTTCTTT; CDR3 protein: CASSIASKAFF
J gene: TRBJ2-1; V gene: TRBV5-6; clone size: once; D gene: NA; CDR3 length: 12; CDR3 DNA: TGTGCCAGCAGCTTTGGGGGGAATGAGCAGTTCTTC; CDR3 protein: CASSFGGNEQFF
J gene: TRBJ2-1; V gene: TRBV29-1; clone size: NA; D gene: NA; CDR3 length: 10; CDR3 DNA: TGCAGCGCCCGGGTTAATGAGCAGTTCTTC; CDR3 protein: CSARVNEQFF
J gene: TRBJ2-1; V gene: TRBV4-1; clone size: NA; D gene: NA; CDR3 length: 14; CDR3 DNA: TGCGCCAGCACCCAAGACAGGGGAGGGAATGAGCAGTTCTTC; CDR3 protein: CASTQDRGGNEQFF
J gene: TRBJ1-2; V gene: TRBV7-9; clone size: few; D gene: NA; CDR3 length: 14; CDR3 DNA: TGTGCCAGCAGCTTAACGGCGCGAATCCATGGCTACACCTTC; CDR3 protein: CASSLTARIHGYTF
J gene: TRBJ1-6; V gene: TRBV2; clone size: NA; D gene: NA; CDR3 length: 9; CDR3 DNA: TGTGCCAGCTCTTTACCCCTCCACTTT; CDR3 protein: CASSLPLHF
J gene: TRBJ1-2; V gene: TRBV19; clone size: once; D gene: NA; CDR3 length: 14; CDR3 DNA: TGTGCCAGTAGGCACACCGGGGAAGTGGGAGGCTACACCTTC; CDR3 protein: CASRHTGEVGGYTF
J gene: TRBJ1-3; V gene: TRBV9; clone size: NA; D gene: NA; CDR3 length: 15; CDR3 DNA: TGTGCCAGCAGCACAGACACAAGCTCTGGAAACACCATATATTTT; CDR3 protein: CASSTDTSSGNTIYF
J gene: TRBJ1-1; V gene: TRBV29-1; clone size: few; D gene: NA; CDR3 length: 12; CDR3 DNA: TGCAGCGTTGAAGGGCAGAACACTGAAGCTTTCTTT; CDR3 protein: CSVEGQNTEAFF
J gene: TRBJ1-5; V gene: TRBV27; clone size: NA; D gene: NA; CDR3 length: 15; CDR3 DNA: TGTGCCAGCAGGGATAGGGAGAATAGCAATCAGCCCCAGCATTTT; CDR3 protein: CASRDRENSNQPQHF
J gene: TRBJ1-6; V gene: TRBV2; clone size: many; D gene: NA; CDR3 length: 12; CDR3 DNA: TGTGCCAGCAGTGATACTAATTCACCCCTCCACTTT; CDR3 protein: CASSDTNSPLHF
J gene: TRBJ1-3; V gene: TRBV14; clone size: NA; D gene: NA; CDR3 length: 12; CDR3 DNA: TGTGCCAGCAGCCAGACCCGAAACACCATATATTTT; CDR3 protein: CASSQTRNTIYF
J gene: TRBJ2-7; V gene: TRBV6-5; clone size: NA; D gene: TRBD1; CDR3 length: 14; CDR3 DNA: TGTGCCAGCAGTCAGACAGGGTTTAGGAACGAGCAGTACTTC; CDR3 protein: CASSQTGFRNEQYF
J gene: TRBJ1-5; V gene: TRBV5-1; clone size: NA; D gene: TRBD1; CDR3 length: 15; CDR3 DNA: TGCGCCAGCAGCTCGGATGGACAGGGAAATCAGCCCCAGCATTTT; CDR3 protein: CASSSDGQGNQPQHF
J gene: TRBJ1-1; V gene: TRBV5-4; clone size: NA; D gene: NA; CDR3 length: 14; CDR3 DNA: TGTGCCAGCAGCTTGTATGACAGGAACACTGAAGCTTTCTTT; CDR3 protein: CASSLYDRNTEAFF
J gene: TRBJ2-7; V gene: TRBV9; clone size: NA; D gene: NA; CDR3 length: 14; CDR3 DNA: TGTGCCAGCAGCCGAAATACAGGGACCTACGAGCAGTACTTC; CDR3 protein: CASSRNTGTYEQYF
J gene: TRBJ2-1; V gene: TRBV30; clone size: NA; D gene: NA; CDR3 length: 15; CDR3 DNA: TGTGCCTGGAGTATTGGGGATACCTCCTACAATGAGCAGTTCTTC; CDR3 protein: CAWSIGDTSYNEQFF
J gene: TRBJ2-7; V gene: TRBV2; clone size: once; D gene: NA; CDR3 length: 13; CDR3 DNA: TGTGCCAGCAGTGTAAGTCTCGTCTACGAGCAGTACTTC; CDR3 protein: CASSVSLVYEQYF
J gene: TRBJ1-3; V gene: TRBV6-5; clone size: NA; D gene: NA; CDR3 length: 16; CDR3 DNA: TGTGCCAGCAGTTTAACAGGGTACCTCGCAGGAAACACCATATATTTT; CDR3 protein: CASSLTGYLAGNTIYF